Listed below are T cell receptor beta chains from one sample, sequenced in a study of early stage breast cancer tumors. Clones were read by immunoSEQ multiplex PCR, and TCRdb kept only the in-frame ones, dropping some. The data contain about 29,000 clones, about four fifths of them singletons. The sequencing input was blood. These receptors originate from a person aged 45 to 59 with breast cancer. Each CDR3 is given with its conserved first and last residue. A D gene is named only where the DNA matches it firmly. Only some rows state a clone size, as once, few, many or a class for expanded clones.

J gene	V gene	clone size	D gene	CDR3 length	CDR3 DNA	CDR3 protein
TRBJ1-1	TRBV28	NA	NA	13	TGTGCCAGCAGGTCTCCAACAGGGACTGAAGCTTTCTTT	CASRSPTGTEAFF
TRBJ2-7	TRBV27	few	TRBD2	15	TGTGCCAGCGGGGGCGGGGGGCCCGTAGCCTACGAGCAGTACTTC	CASGGGGPVAYEQYF
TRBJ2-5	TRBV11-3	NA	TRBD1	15	TGTGCCAGCAGCCGATCCGGGACAGGGGGGGAGACCCAGTACTTC	CASSRSGTGGETQYF
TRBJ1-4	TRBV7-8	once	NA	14	TGTGCCAGCAGCTTACTAGAGTGGCGGGAAAAACTGTTTTTT	CASSLLEWREKLFF
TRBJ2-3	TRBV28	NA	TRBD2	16	TGTGCCAGCATCGTAGCGGGGGGGCATATCACAGATACGCAGTATTTT	CASIVAGGHITDTQYF
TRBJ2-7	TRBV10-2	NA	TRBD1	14	TGCGCCAGCAGTAACACCGGGACAGGGGACGAGCAGTACTTC	CASSNTGTGDEQYF
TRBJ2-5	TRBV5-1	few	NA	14	TGCGCCAGCAGCATAGAGGCGGGTCAAGAGACCCAGTACTTC	CASSIEAGQETQYF
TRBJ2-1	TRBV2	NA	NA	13	TGTGCCAGCAGCGGGACAACTTACAATGAGCAGTTCTTC	CASSGTTYNEQFF
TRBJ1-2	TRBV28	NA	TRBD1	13	TGTGCCAGCAGTTTGGTGGCAGGGGGAGGCTACACCTTC	CASSLVAGGGYTF
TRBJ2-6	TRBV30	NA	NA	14	TGTGCCTGGGAGACGGGTTCTGGGGCCAACGTCCTGACTTTC	CAWETGSGANVLTF
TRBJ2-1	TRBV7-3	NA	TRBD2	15	TGTGCCAGCAGCCAGACTAGCGGGAGCGGCGTTGAGCAGTTCTTC	CASSQTSGSGVEQFF
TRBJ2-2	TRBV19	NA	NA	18	TGTGCCAGTCAAATAGGGGCGGGGTACAGGGCGGTGGCCGGGGAGCTGTTTTTT	CASQIGAGYRAVAGELFF
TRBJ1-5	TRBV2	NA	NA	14	TGTGCCAGCAGTACAAACAGGGAAGGGCAGCCCCAGCATTTT	CASSTNREGQPQHF
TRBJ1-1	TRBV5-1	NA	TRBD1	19	TGCGCCAGCAGCTCGGGACAGGGTTTACAAAGAGTCATGAACACTGAAGCTTTCTTT	CASSSGQGLQRVMNTEAFF
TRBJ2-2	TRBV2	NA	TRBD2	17	TGTGCCAGCAGTGTTGGCGGGAGTAGCCGGGGCACCGGGGAGCTGTTTTTT	CASSVGGSSRGTGELFF
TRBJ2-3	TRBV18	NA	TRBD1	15	TGTGCCAGCTCACCACCGCAGGGGGTCACAGATACGCAGTATTTT	CASSPPQGVTDTQYF
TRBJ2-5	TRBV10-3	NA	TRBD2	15	TGTGCCATCAGTGAACTAGCGGGGACCCAAGAGACCCAGTACTTC	CAISELAGTQETQYF
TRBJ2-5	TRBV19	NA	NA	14	TGTGCCAGTAGTATAACCGGGGCCGGTCGGGCCCAGTACTTC	CASSITGAGRAQYF
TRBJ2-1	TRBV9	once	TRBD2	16	TGTGCCAGCAGCCCCCGACTAGCGGGGCCCTACAATGAGCAGTTCTTC	CASSPRLAGPYNEQFF
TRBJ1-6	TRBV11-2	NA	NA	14	TGTGCCAGCAGCTTAGAGGGGGACTTTTCACCCCTCCACTTT	CASSLEGDFSPLHF
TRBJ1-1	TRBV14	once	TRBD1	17	TGTGCCAGCAGCACCCGACAGGGGAGGGGGCCGAACACTGAAGCTTTCTTT	CASSTRQGRGPNTEAFF
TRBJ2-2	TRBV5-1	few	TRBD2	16	TGCGCCAGCGTGTTAGCGGGAGGGCCTTCGACCGGGGAGCTGTTTTTT	CASVLAGGPSTGELFF
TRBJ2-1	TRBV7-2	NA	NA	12	TGTGCCAGCAGCTTCGGCGGGACTGAGCAGTTCTTC	CASSFGGTEQFF
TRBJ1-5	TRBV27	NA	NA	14	TGTGCCAGCAGTTTTCGGTTTAGCAATCAGCCCCAGCATTTT	CASSFRFSNQPQHF
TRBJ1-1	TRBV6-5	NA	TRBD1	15	TGTGCCAGCAGGCCGACAGGGGGCGAGGGCACTGAAGCTTTCTTT	CASRPTGGEGTEAFF
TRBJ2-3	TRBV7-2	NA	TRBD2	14	TGTGCCAGCAGGCGGGGGGGCCTTCCTAATACGCAGTATTTT	CASRRGGLPNTQYF
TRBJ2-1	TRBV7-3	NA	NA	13	TGTGCCAGCAGCTTAAGAGGGAACAATGAGCAGTTCTTC	CASSLRGNNEQFF
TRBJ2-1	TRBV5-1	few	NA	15	TGCGCCAGCAGCCTGGAGGGTGGAAAGTACCATGAGCAGTTCTTC	CASSLEGGKYHEQFF
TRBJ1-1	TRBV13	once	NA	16	TGTGCCAGCAGATCTTTTAATTCGGGCCCTTATCCTGAAGCTTTCTTT	CASRSFNSGPYPEAFF
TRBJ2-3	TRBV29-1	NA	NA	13	TGCAGCGTTGATGGAGGGGTGTCAGATACGCAGTATTTT	CSVDGGVSDTQYF
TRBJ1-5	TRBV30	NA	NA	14	TGTGCCTGGAGTGTACTCCGGGATAATCAGCCCCAGCATTTT	CAWSVLRDNQPQHF
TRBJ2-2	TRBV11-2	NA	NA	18	TGTGCCAGCAGCTTGTCCGGGCCCAGTGCGGCGAACACCGGGGAGCTGTTTTTT	CASSLSGPSAANTGELFF
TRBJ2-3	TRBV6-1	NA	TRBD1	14	TGTGCCAGCAGGACAGGGAACATCGCAGATACGCAGTATTTT	CASRTGNIADTQYF
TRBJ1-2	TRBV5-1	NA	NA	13	TGCGCCAGCAGCTTCTCCAGAACCTATGGCTACACCTTC	CASSFSRTYGYTF
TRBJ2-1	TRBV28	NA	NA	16	TGTGCCAGCAGTGGTCGGCTCAGGGAGTCCTACAATGAGCAGTTCTTC	CASSGRLRESYNEQFF
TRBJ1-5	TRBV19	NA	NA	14	TGTGCCAGTAGTGGGATTGTTGGCAATCAGCCCCAGCATTTT	CASSGIVGNQPQHF
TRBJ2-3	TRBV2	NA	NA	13	TGTGCCAGCAGGCTAGGGGTAACAGATACGCAGTATTTT	CASRLGVTDTQYF
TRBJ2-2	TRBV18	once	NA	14	TGTGCCAGCTCACGCAGACAGGACACCGGGGAGCTGTTTTTT	CASSRRQDTGELFF
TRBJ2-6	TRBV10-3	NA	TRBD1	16	TGTGCCATCAGTGAGTCACAGGGGACCGGGGCCAACGTCCTGACTTTC	CAISESQGTGANVLTF
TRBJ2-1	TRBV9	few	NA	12	TGTGCCAGCAGCGTAGGTAGCCGGGAGCAGTTCTTC	CASSVGSREQFF
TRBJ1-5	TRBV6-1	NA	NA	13	TGTGCCAGCTCGCCGTCTCCTAATCAGCCCCAGCATTTT	CASSPSPNQPQHF
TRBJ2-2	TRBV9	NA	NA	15	TGTGCCAGCAGCCCCGGGGCCCCTAGGACCGGGGAGCTGTTTTTT	CASSPGAPRTGELFF
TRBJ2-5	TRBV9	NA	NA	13	TGTGCCAGCAGCTTCAGCGGCCAAGAGACCCAGTACTTC	CASSFSGQETQYF
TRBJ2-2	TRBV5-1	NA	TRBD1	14	TGCGCCAGCAGCTTCCAGGGGGCAACCGGGGAGCTGTTTTTT	CASSFQGATGELFF
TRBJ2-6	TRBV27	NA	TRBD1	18	TGTGCCAGCCTAAAGATTACAGGGGCGGCGGCTGGGGCCAACGTCCTGACTTTC	CASLKITGAAAGANVLTF
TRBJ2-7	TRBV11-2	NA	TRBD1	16	TGTGCCAGCAGCTCAATACGAAAAACAGGGGGCTACGAGCAGTACTTC	CASSSIRKTGGYEQYF
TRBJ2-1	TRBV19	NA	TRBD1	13	TGTGCCAGTAGCGACAGGGTGGGGGATGAGCAGTTCTTC	CASSDRVGDEQFF
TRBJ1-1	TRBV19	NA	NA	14	TGTGCCAGTAGTATAGTTCCAGGGGAGACTGAAGCTTTCTTT	CASSIVPGETEAFF
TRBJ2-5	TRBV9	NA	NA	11	TGTGCCAGCAGCCCTGGAGAGACCCAGTACTTC	CASSPGETQYF
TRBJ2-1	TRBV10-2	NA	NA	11	TGCGCCACTCGGGGCTACAATGAGCAGTTCTTC	CATRGYNEQFF
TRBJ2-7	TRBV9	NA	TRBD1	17	TGTGCCAGCAGCGTAACCGATGGACAGGGCCCCCTCTACGAGCAGTACTTC	CASSVTDGQGPLYEQYF
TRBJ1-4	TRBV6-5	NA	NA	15	TGTGCCAGCAGTTATGGATGGGCGGCTAATGAAAAACTGTTTTTT	CASSYGWAANEKLFF
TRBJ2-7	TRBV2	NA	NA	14	TGTGCCAGCAGTGCGGGGGTGTATTCCTACGAGCAGTACTTC	CASSAGVYSYEQYF